This T cell receptor beta chain was found in a study of blood T cell repertoires in COVID-19. Study-wide background: Sources were T cells, B-cell-depleted T cells, or PBMCs; the material itself was cDNA or gDNA.

Clones were read by immunoSEQ multiplex PCR, and TCRdb kept only the in-frame ones, dropping some. The sample has about 82,000 clones, 85% seen once. Trimming shortened V by 0 bases and J by 0 bases, and 15 bases separated the two germline ends. CDR1 SGHNT and CDR2 YYREEE come from the germline V gene (reference sequence). The CDR3 has 17 residues. The sequence was obtained from a man older than 75 with active or convalescent COVID-19. The chain links TRBV5-4 to TRBJ1-1, with D possibly being TRBD1 (5 bases). The sample taken for sequencing was peripheral blood. The CDR3 loop reads CASSLGAGLDMNTEAFF. In DNA form, the CDR3 reads TGTGCCAGCAGCTTGGGGGCAGGGCTAGACATGAACACTGAAGCTTTCTTT.